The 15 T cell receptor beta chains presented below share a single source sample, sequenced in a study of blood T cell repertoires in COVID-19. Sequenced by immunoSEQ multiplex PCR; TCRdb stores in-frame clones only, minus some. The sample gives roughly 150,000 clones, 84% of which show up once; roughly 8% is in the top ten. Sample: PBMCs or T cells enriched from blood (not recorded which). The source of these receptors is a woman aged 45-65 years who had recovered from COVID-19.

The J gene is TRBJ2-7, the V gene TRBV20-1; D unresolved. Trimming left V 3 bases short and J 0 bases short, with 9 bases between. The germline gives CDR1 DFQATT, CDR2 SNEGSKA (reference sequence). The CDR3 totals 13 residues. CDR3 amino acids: CSASWRNSYEQYF. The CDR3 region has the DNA TGCAGTGCTAGTTGGAGAAACTCCTACGAGCAGTACTTC.

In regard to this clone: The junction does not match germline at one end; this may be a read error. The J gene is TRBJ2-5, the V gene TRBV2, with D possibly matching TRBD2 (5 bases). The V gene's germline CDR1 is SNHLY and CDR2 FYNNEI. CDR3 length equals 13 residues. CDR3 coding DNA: TGTGCCAGCAGCCGAGACCAGGACTCCTCACGCGACTTC. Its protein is CASSRDQDSSRDF.

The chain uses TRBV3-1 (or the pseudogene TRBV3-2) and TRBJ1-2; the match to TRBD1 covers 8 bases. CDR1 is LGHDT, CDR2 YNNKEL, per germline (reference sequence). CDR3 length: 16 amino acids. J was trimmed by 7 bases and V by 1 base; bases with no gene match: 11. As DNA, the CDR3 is TGTGCCAGCAGCCAAGGGGGGGGCAGGGGGCTGGCTGGCTACACCTTC. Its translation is CASSQGGGRGLAGYTF.

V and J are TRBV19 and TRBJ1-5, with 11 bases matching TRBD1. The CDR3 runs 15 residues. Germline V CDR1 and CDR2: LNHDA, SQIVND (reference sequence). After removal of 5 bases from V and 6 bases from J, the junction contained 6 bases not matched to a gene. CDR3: CASSGSGQGVQPQHF. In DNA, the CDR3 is TGTGCCAGTAGTGGCTCGGGACAGGGGGTTCAGCCCCAGCATTTT. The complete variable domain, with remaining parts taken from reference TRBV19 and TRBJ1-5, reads DGGITQSPKYLFRKEGQNVTLSCEQNLNHDAMYWYRQDPGQGLRLIYYSQIVNDFQKGDIAEGYSVSREKKESFPLTVTSAQKNPTAFYLCASSGSGQGVQPQHFGDGTRLSIL.

This CDR3 is CASSRTSAYQETQYF. The CDR3, as DNA: TGTGCCAGCAGCCGGACTAGCGCGTACCAAGAGACCCAGTACTTC. The chain is built from TRBV7-2 and TRBJ2-5; 9 bases are shared with TRBD2. The CDR3 covers 15 residues. V lost 5 bases to trimming and J lost 0 bases; unmatched junction nucleotides: 4. CDR1 SGHTA and CDR2 FQGNSA come from the germline V gene.

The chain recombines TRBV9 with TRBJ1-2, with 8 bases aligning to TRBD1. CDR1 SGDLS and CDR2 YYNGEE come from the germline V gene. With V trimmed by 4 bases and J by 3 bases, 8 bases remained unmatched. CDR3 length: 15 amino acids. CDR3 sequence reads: CASSPRQGSDYGYTF. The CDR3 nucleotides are TGTGCCAGCAGCCCAAGACAGGGGTCTGACTATGGCTACACCTTC.

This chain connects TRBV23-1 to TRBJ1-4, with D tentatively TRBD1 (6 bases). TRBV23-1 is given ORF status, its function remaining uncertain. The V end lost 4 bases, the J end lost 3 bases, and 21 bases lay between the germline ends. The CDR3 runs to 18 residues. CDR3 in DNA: TGCGCCAGCAGTCGCTGGTCGTTCAGGGGAGACTCTAATGAAAAACTGTTTTTT. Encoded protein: CASSRWSFRGDSNEKLFF.

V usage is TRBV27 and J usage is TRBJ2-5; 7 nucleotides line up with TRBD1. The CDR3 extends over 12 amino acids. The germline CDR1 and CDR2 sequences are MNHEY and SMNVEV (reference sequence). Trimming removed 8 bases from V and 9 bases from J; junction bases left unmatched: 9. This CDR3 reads CASGDSFSAQYF. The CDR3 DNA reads TGTGCCAGCGGGGACAGTTTTTCTGCCCAGTACTTC.

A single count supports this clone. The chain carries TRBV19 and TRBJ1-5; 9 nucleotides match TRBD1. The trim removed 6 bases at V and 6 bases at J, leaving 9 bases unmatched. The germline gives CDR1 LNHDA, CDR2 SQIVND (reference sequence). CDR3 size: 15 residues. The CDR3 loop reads CASRGRQGGAQPQHF. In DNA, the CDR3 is TGTGCCAGTAGGGGACGACAGGGGGGTGCTCAGCCCCAGCATTTT.

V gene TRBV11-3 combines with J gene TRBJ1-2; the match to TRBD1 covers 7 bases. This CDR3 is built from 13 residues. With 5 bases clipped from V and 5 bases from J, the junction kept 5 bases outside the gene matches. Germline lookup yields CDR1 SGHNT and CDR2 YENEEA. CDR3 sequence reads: CASSLGTAYGYTF. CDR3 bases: TGTGCCAGCAGCCTAGGGACAGCTTATGGCTACACCTTC.

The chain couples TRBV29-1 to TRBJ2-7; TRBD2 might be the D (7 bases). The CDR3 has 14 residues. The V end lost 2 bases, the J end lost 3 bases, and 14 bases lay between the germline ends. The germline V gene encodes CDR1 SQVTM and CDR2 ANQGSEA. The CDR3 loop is CSVERGASGYEQYF. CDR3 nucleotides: TGCAGCGTTGAACGGGGGGCAAGTGGCTACGAGCAGTACTTC.

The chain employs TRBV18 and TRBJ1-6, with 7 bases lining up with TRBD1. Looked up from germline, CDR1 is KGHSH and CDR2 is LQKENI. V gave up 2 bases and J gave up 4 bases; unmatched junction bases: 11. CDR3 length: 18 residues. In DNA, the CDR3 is TGTGCCAGCTCACCAGTCTTGTTGGACAGGTCTTATAATTCACCCCTCCACTTT. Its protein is CASSPVLLDRSYNSPLHF. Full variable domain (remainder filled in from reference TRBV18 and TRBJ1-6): NAGVMQNPRHLVRRRGQEARLRCSPMKGHSHVYWYRQLPEEGLKFMVYLQKENIIDESGMPKERFSAEFPKEGPSILRIQQVVRGDSAAYFCASSPVLLDRSYNSPLHFGNGTRLTVT.

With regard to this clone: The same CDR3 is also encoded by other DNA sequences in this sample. The CDR3 reads CASSYSTGGSYEQYF. The CDR3 region has the DNA TGTGCCAGCAGTTACAGCACAGGGGGCTCCTACGAGCAGTACTTC. The chain links TRBV6-5 to TRBJ2-7, with TRBD1 matching over 8 bases. V lost 2 bases to trimming and J lost 0 bases; unmatched junction nucleotides: 3. Looked up from germline, CDR1 is MNHEY and CDR2 is SVGAGI. The CDR3 runs to 15 residues.

Here the CDR3 DNA reads TGTGCCAGCAGTTCACAGGGAAGGTATGGCTACACCTTC. As protein: CASSSQGRYGYTF. The gene calls are TRBV28 and TRBJ1-2; D possibly corresponds to TRBD1 (6 bases). In germline, CDR1 is MDHEN, CDR2 SYDVKM. Trimming removed 4 bases from V and 5 bases from J, with 11 bases in between. The CDR3 consists of 13 residues.

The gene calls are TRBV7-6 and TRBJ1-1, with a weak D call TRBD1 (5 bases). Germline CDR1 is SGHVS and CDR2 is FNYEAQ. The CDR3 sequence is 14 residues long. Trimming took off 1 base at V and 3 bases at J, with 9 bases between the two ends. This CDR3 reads CASSLGAGHTEAFF. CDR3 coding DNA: TGTGCCAGCAGCTTAGGGGCAGGGCACACTGAAGCTTTCTTT.